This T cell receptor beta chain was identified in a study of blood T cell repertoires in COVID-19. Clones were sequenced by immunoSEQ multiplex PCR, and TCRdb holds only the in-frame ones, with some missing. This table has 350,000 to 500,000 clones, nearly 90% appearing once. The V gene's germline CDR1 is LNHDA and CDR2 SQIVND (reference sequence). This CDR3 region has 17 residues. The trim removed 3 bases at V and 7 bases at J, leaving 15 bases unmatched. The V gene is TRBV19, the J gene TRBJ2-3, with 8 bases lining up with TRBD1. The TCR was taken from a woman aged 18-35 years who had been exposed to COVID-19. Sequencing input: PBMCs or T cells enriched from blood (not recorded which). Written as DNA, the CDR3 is TGTGCCAGTAGTATCCCCCCCCAGGGGGCGAAGGGGTATACGCAGTATTTT. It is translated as CASSIPPQGAKGYTQYF.